Listed below are T cell receptor beta chains from one sample, sequenced in a study of response to subunit inactivated influenza vaccine. MiXCR was run by TCRdb on the RT-PCR reads, yielding one entry per CDR3 protein. The data contain approximately 680,000 distinct CDR3 sequences, roughly 14% of them singletons. The sample was PBMCs from blood, taken approximately 13 days after vaccination. The receptors were gathered from a man aged 45-60 years who received an inactivated influenza vaccine. The CDR3 runs from the conserved cysteine through the conserved F or W. Rows may omit the clone size; those that give it use once, few, many or a size class.

j_call v_call cdr3_length clone_size cdr3_aa
TRBJ2-1 TRBV12-3/TRBV12-4 13 once CASSGQSYNEQFF
TRBJ1-6 TRBV4-3 16 many CASSQEGFGANSPLHF
TRBJ2-5 TRBV5-1 14 few CASSFDRGRGTQYF
TRBJ1-1 TRBV7-2 16 few CASSLELVTQNTEAFF
TRBJ2-7 TRBV2 12 . CASSGTSGEQYF
TRBJ2-3 TRBV29-1 14 . CSVKGRVPTDTQYF
TRBJ2-7 TRBV7-2 15 few CASSLELHTRSEQYF
TRBJ1-5 TRBV6-1 13 . CTSSLTGPASQHF
TRBJ2-1 TRBV2 13 . CASSEGAANEQFF
TRBJ2-7 TRBV7-9 13 few CASSGGTGYEQYF
TRBJ2-1 TRBV11-2 15 few CASTKRVGSYNEQFF
TRBJ1-4 TRBV4-3 15 . CASSQDSGDGEKLFF
TRBJ2-1 TRBV20-1 15 . CSASPGLAGANEQFF
TRBJ1-4 TRBV3-1 15 . CASSQGQGYDEKLFF
TRBJ2-1 TRBV9 16 . CASSIGLAGYVDEQFF
TRBJ2-2 TRBV9 16 . CASSVGSNRNTGELFF
TRBJ1-1 TRBV6-2/TRBV6-3 11 many CASSHKGDAFF
TRBJ2-2 TRBV7-6 17 . CASSSHRTGPNTGELFF
TRBJ1-6 TRBV25-1 14 . CASSETAPNSPLHF
TRBJ1-1 TRBV29-1 15 few CSVAINHRMNTEAFF
TRBJ2-3 TRBV2 13 . CASSVREGNTQYF
TRBJ2-7 TRBV3-1 16 . CASSQDAGVVAYEQYF
TRBJ1-5 TRBV20-1 15 many CSARDYSHSNQPQHF
TRBJ2-7 TRBV5-1 13 many CASSTTGSYEQYF
TRBJ2-1 TRBV7-6 16 . CASSLVLWTRYNEQFF
TRBJ1-3 TRBV5-1 13 many CASSLAVGNTIYF
TRBJ2-3 TRBV30 12 . CAWSGNRDTQYF
TRBJ2-5 TRBV7-2 16 . CASSLEGRGASETQYF
TRBJ1-1 TRBV20-1 14 . CSARDWTVETEAFF
TRBJ2-1 TRBV28 13 . CASSLTGVNEQFF
TRBJ2-3 TRBV29-1 16 many CSVEGTSGRKADTQYF
TRBJ2-5 TRBV20-1 14 . CSATQGRLLETQYF
TRBJ2-1 TRBV9 13 few CASSVALGALEFF
TRBJ2-5 TRBV5-6 17 many CASSLEFSGRLKETQYF
TRBJ2-3 TRBV4-1 17 few CASSQVAGRQATDTQYF
TRBJ2-5 TRBV4-1 13 few CASTWTQGETQYF
TRBJ2-5 TRBV6-2/TRBV6-3 15 . CASSYTSAVQETQYF
TRBJ2-7 TRBV4-3 17 . CASSQDPTSGMPYEQYF
TRBJ2-1 TRBV21-1 16 . CASSKGCGTEYNEQFF
TRBJ2-1 TRBV5-1 20 . CASSRGTSGRGYLSYNEQFF
TRBJ1-4 TRBV15 17 . CATSRGVSGRDNEKLFF
TRBJ2-7 TRBV12-3/TRBV12-4 15 . CASRDSGTGGYEQYF
TRBJ2-7 TRBV2 12 few CASRQAGYEQYF
TRBJ2-5 TRBV11-1 13 few CASSSEGRETQYF
TRBJ2-5 TRBV5-1 15 . CASSRDGRLQETQYF
TRBJ2-3 TRBV7-6 17 . CASSNSARREWTDTQYF
TRBJ2-5 TRBV10-3 13 . CAISPGRSETQYF
TRBJ2-1 TRBV5-1 16 . CASSTSGTASYNEQFF
TRBJ2-1 TRBV7-9 14 many CASRGSGYYNEQFF
TRBJ2-7 TRBV7-3 19 few CASSLSGTSGRAGLYEQYF
TRBJ1-5 TRBV19 14 few CASKTVLSNQPQHF
TRBJ2-5 TRBV21-1 15 few CASSKGGWGGETQYF
TRBJ1-4 TRBV2 14 many CASRVAFANEKLFF
TRBJ2-2 TRBV4-2 13 many CASSQERTGELFF
TRBJ2-1 TRBV18 15 few CASSPERGVYNEQFF
TRBJ1-5 TRBV3-1 13 . CATGGGSNQPQHF
TRBJ2-5 TRBV28 15 few CASSSLRDRAETQYF
TRBJ1-1 TRBV28 14 . CASSPRSLNTVAFF
TRBJ2-7 TRBV20-1 14 . CSAVYVKGGYEQYF